Listed here are 6 T cell receptor beta chains from one sample, sequenced in a study of T-cell reconstitution after alpha-beta-depleted transplantation in children. Preparation of the TCRbeta library was carried out with unique molecular identifiers. MiXCR, applied by TCRdb to the PCR reads, yields one record per CDR3 protein. Of around 800,000 distinct CDR3 sequences listed, approximately 15% are singletons. This specimen consisted of PBMCs, mostly from graft donor cells, obtained 360 days after TCRalphabeta/CD19-depleted stem cell transplant. These receptors originate from a male patient between 10 and 17 years old who had a stem cell transplant for acute lymphoblastic leukemia, so the T cells may come from the graft donor.

V and J are TRBV5-6 and TRBJ2-4; no clear D gene. Per the germline V gene, CDR1 is SGHDT and CDR2 is YYEEEE. The V end was cut by 4 bases, the J end by 0 bases, with 8 bases between. The CDR3 is 14 residues long. This CDR3 is CASSLRSAKNIQYF. The CDR3 coding sequence is TGTGCCAGCAGCCTCCGATCAGCCAAAAACATTCAGTACTTC.

Worth noting for this clonotype: A read error may account for a junction end that differs from germline. The chain employs TRBV28 and TRBJ2-5, with D possibly being TRBD1 or TRBD2 (5 bases each). This CDR3 is built from 15 residues. CDR1 is MDHEN, CDR2 SYDVKM, per germline. CDR3 coding DNA: TGTGCCAGCAGACCTCAGATCAGGGACCAAGAGACCCGGTACTTC. Its protein product is CASRPQIRDQETRYF.

This clonotype was found a few times. The chain employs TRBV20-1 and TRBJ2-7; 11 bases align to TRBD2. The V and J ends lost 5 bases and 6 bases, in that order; junction bases with no gene match: 6. Germline assignment: CDR1 DFQATT and CDR2 SNEGSKA (reference sequence). The CDR3 extends over 13 amino acids. The CDR3 sequence: CSALAGGPTEQYF. DNA for the CDR3: TGCAGTGCTTTAGCGGGAGGGCCAACCGAGCAGTACTTC.

On this clonotype itself: An end of the junction differs from the germline gene, which may be a read error. The chain has TRBV18 and TRBJ2-1, with 10 bases identical to TRBD1. Germline values: CDR1 KGHSH, CDR2 LQKENI. The CDR3 runs 16 residues. The CDR3 nucleotides read TGTGCCAGCTCGCCACGACAGGGGGCCCTTTACAATGAGCAGTTCTTC. This encodes CASSPRQGALYNEQFF.

The V and J genes are TRBV9 and TRBJ1-1, with a weak D call TRBD1 (6 bases). Per the germline V gene, CDR1 is SGDLS and CDR2 is YYNGEE. The CDR3 spans 14 residues. V was clipped by 4 bases and J by 5 bases, with 15 bases between them. This chain's CDR3 is CASSPEGGGTEAFF. CDR3 DNA: TGTGCCAGCAGCCCCGAGGGGGGGGGAACTGAAGCTTTCTTT.

This chain uses TRBV14 with TRBJ2-3; D remains ambiguous. V was cut by 1 base and J by 6 bases, with 8 bases left in between. The CDR3 runs 13 residues. Germline loops: CDR1 SGHDN, CDR2 FVKESK. The CDR3 DNA is TGTGCCAGCAGCCAAGTTTGGCTGGATACGCAGTATTTT. Its translation: CASSQVWLDTQYF.